These 30 T cell receptor beta chains were sequenced from one sample in a study of read filtering for tumor transcriptome and immune sequencing. The library was built from 400 to 500 ng RNA with molecular barcoded adaptors for alpha/delta and beta/gamma chains. TCRdb processed the reads anew with MiXCR; each CDR3 protein has one entry. This table has about 24,000 distinct CDR3 sequences, 20% to 25% appearing once. Sequencing was done on a sample of a population of CD138-negative cells sorted from bone marrow. The receptors were gathered from a donor at least 40 years old with multiple myeloma.

This clonotype was found once. This sequence joins TRBV6-5 and TRBJ1-2, with D uncertain. The CDR3 is 15 amino acids. V lost 0 bases and J 6 bases, leaving 14 bases between the germline ends. Germline CDR1 and CDR2: MNHEY and SVGAGI. CDR3 DNA: TGTGCCAGCAGTTACTCGGGGAAGGGCGGTGATGGCTACACCTTC. Protein product: CASSYSGKGGDGYTF.

This clonotype has more than one count but fewer than ten. Given a much more abundant clone one base away, this may be a read error. V usage is TRBV28 and J usage is TRBJ1-2; D gene ambiguous. V lost 10 bases and J lost 7, with 16 bases in between. The CDR3 consists of 12 residues. Per the germline V gene, CDR1 is MDHEN and CDR2 is SYDVKM. The CDR3 DNA sequence: TGTGCCATGTCTTCAGTTTTGGGTGGCTACACCTTC. Translating gives CAMSSVLGGYTF.

This clonotype was found many times. This chain joins TRBV5-1 and TRBJ2-3, with D tentatively TRBD1 or TRBD2 (6 bases each). V lost 2 bases and J lost 4, with 14 bases in between. CDR1 SGHRS and CDR2 YFSETQ come from the germline V gene. The CDR3 has 15 amino acids. In DNA, the CDR3 is TGCGCCAGCAGCTTAATCCGGGGGCAAGCAGATACGCAGTATTTT. Residues: CASSLIRGQADTQYF.

The gene calls are TRBV7-9 and TRBJ2-5; tentative D call: TRBD1 (5 bases). This CDR3 has 15 residues. CDR1 SEHNR and CDR2 FQNEAQ come from the germline V gene (reference sequence). V lost 0 bases and J lost 1, with 9 bases in between. CDR3: CASSLAGAGQETQYF. The CDR3 DNA reads as TGTGCCAGCAGCTTAGCAGGGGCAGGCCAAGAGACCCAGTACTTC.

The rearrangement joins TRBV2 to TRBJ2-3; TRBD1 aligns across 7 bases. CDR3 size: 14 residues. The V gene end was trimmed by 6 bases and the J gene end by 4 bases; junction bases not matched to a gene: 7. Per the germline V gene, CDR1 is SNHLY and CDR2 is FYNNEI. The CDR3 DNA follows: TGTGCCAGCAGAGATCATCAGGGGGCAGATACGCAGTATTTT. The encoded protein is CASRDHQGADTQYF.

V usage is TRBV6-2 or TRBV6-3 and J usage is TRBJ1-5; D is unclear. Germline CDR1 MNHEY, CDR2 SVGEGT. V lost 7 bases to trimming and J lost 3 bases, with 10 bases between them. CDR3 length: 13 amino acids. The CDR3 spells CASTNPTNQPQHF. The CDR3 nucleotides read TGTGCCAGCACTAACCCCACCAATCAGCCCCAGCATTTT.

The V call is TRBV3-1, the J call TRBJ1-5; 10 bases fit TRBD1. The CDR3 spans 15 residues. Unmatched junction bases numbered 1, after V lost 1 base and J lost 4 bases. From germline, CDR1 is LGHDT and CDR2 YNNKEL (reference sequence). The CDR3 DNA reads TGTGCCAGCAGCCAAGGGACAGGGGGAAATCAGCCCCAGCATTTT. Residues: CASSQGTGGNQPQHF.

Concerning this clonotype: Just one base apart from a much larger clone, this may be a read error. The chain couples TRBV20-1 to TRBJ1-5; tentatively, D is TRBD1 (6 bases). Germline CDR1 DFQATT, CDR2 SNEGSKA (reference sequence). V was trimmed by 3 bases and J by 3 bases, leaving 15 bases between them. There are 15 residues in the CDR3. The CDR3 sequence is CSASRDTNNNQPQHF. The CDR3 coding sequence is TGCAGTGCTAGCCGGGACACAAATAACAATCAGCCCCAGCATTTT.

This chain links TRBV18 with TRBJ2-6; D remains unclear. The germline V gene has CDR1 KGHSH and CDR2 LQKENI. With 5 bases removed from V and 0 bases from J, the gap between germline ends came to 11 bases. The CDR3 extends over 16 amino acids. The CDR3 is CASSSLVGSGANVLTF. The CDR3 nucleotides read TGTGCCAGCTCATCCCTCGTGGGCTCTGGGGCCAACGTCCTGACTTTC.

This clonotype was seen ten or more times. The chain carries TRBV29-1 and TRBJ2-3, with D possibly being TRBD1 (6 bases). This CDR3 region has 15 residues. The germline V gene encodes CDR1 SQVTM and CDR2 ANQGSEA. The V end lost 3 bases, the J end lost 3 bases, and 16 bases lay between the germline ends. The CDR3 region is CSVDGSNRETDTQYF. DNA of the CDR3: TGCAGCGTTGATGGTTCTAACAGGGAGACAGATACGCAGTATTTT.

A remark on this clonotype: In this CDR3 the conserved last residue, phenylalanine or tryptophan, is missing, so a read error is likely. The V and J genes are TRBV20-1 and TRBJ2-5; 7 nucleotides agree with TRBD2. Unmatched junction bases numbered 18, after V lost 3 bases and J lost 5 bases. This CDR3 comprises 17 residues. CDR1 and CDR2 from the germline V gene are DFQATT and SNEGSKA (reference sequence). The DNA of the CDR3 is TGCAGTGCTAGGCCGGCCCGGACTAGTTCGCGATCGGAGACCCAGTACTAC. As protein: CSARPARTSSRSETQYY.

In this sample, this clonotype turned up many times. V is TRBV20-1 and J is TRBJ1-2; D call uncertain. The CDR3 runs 14 residues. Germline V gene lookup returns CDR1 DFQATT and CDR2 SNEGSKA (reference sequence). The V and J ends lost 2 bases and 4 bases respectively, with 14 bases between them. The CDR3 is CSARPHLDGYGYTF. Here the CDR3 DNA reads TGCAGTGCTAGACCCCACCTGGACGGCTATGGCTACACCTTC.

This clonotype turned up a few times. This sequence joins TRBV20-1 and TRBJ1-4; no definite D call. V dropped 3 bases and J dropped 8 bases, with 10 bases sitting between them. Germline loops: CDR1 DFQATT, CDR2 SNEGSKA (reference sequence). The CDR3 consists of 12 residues. CDR3 in DNA: TGCAGTGCTAGGATCACGAGAGAAAAACTGTTTTTT. Amino acid sequence: CSARITREKLFF.

This clonotype was picked up many times. The chain joins TRBV6-4 to TRBJ2-2; D perhaps matches TRBD1 (5 bases). Trimming cost V 6 bases and J 3 bases, with 11 bases left between them. CDR3 length: 14 residues. CDR1 and CDR2 from the germline V gene are MRHNA and SNTAGT. The CDR3 nucleotides are TGTGCCAGCAGCCAGGACACCGACACCGGGGAGCTGTTTTTT. Translated: CASSQDTDTGELFF.

This clonotype was observed many times. This chain uses TRBV20-1 with TRBJ1-1; D not certain. The germline V and J ends were trimmed by 6 bases and 1 base, with 15 bases remaining between them. CDR1 DFQATT and CDR2 SNEGSKA come from the germline V gene (reference sequence). The CDR3 length is 14 residues. This CDR3 reads CSAKASRSNTEAFF. The CDR3 DNA sequence: TGCAGTGCCAAGGCAAGTAGATCGAACACTGAAGCTTTCTTT.

This clonotype was seen many times. Germline is not matched at one junction end, which may reflect a read error. V usage is TRBV6-1 and J usage is TRBJ2-5; tentatively, D is TRBD1 (5 bases). CDR1 and CDR2 (germline): MNHNS, SASEGT. The CDR3 loop spans 14 amino acids. The CDR3 nucleotides read TGTGCCAGCAATGAAATAAGGGGTAGAGAGACCCAGTACTTC. This translates into CASNEIRGRETQYF.

The table lists this clonotype with many counts. The chain has TRBV9 and TRBJ2-7, with D perhaps TRBD2 (6 bases). CDR3 size: 15 residues. Germline V gene lookup returns CDR1 SGDLS and CDR2 YYNGEE. Trimming removed 9 bases from V and 7 bases from J, with 26 bases in between. The CDR3 loop is CAITPSGEARWEQYF. The CDR3 region has the DNA TGTGCCATCACCCCTAGTGGGGAGGCCAGGTGGGAGCAGTACTTC.

The gene calls are TRBV2 and TRBJ1-5; 7 bases line up with TRBD1. Looked up from germline, CDR1 is SNHLY and CDR2 is FYNNEI. The junction had 4 bases not matched to a gene; V was cut back by 7 bases and J by 4 bases. This CDR3 region has 13 residues. The CDR3 DNA follows: TGTGCCAGCAAAGCACAGGGGAATCAGCCCCAGCATTTT. Translated: CASKAQGNQPQHF.

A word on this clonotype: This may be a read error: a much more frequent sequence differs by one nucleotide. The rearrangement links TRBV13 to TRBJ2-5; TRBD1 matches 9 bases. CDR3 length: 15 amino acids. The germline V gene has CDR1 PRHDT and CDR2 FYEKMQ (reference sequence). CDR3: CATSLYTGGPETQYF. The CDR3, as DNA: TGTGCCACCAGCTTGTATACAGGGGGCCCAGAGACCCAGTACTTC.

Ten or more counts support this clonotype. This chain joins TRBV12-3 or TRBV12-4 and TRBJ1-1; no clear D gene. Between the trimmed V and J ends, which lost 4 bases and 8 bases, there was a span of 8 bases. The CDR3 loop spans 11 amino acids. The CDR3 spells CASSSAGEAFF. The DNA of the CDR3 is TGTGCCAGCAGTTCCGCTGGAGAAGCTTTCTTT.

In its sample, this clonotype was seen a few times. This chain's CDR3 is CSAPGAGELDTQYF. In nucleotides, the CDR3 is TGCAGTGCCCCCGGTGCGGGGGAGTTAGATACGCAGTATTTT. The gene calls are TRBV20-1 and TRBJ2-3; 7 nucleotides agree with TRBD2. V dropped 6 bases and J dropped 5; count of bases not matched to a gene: 11. CDR1 is DFQATT, CDR2 SNEGSKA, per germline (reference sequence). The length of the CDR3 is 14 residues.

The chain couples TRBV7-2 to TRBJ2-7, with a tentative D call TRBD2 (6 bases). V lost 1 base to trimming and J lost 0 bases, with 10 bases between them. Germline CDR1 SGHTA, CDR2 FQGNSA. The CDR3 is made up of 15 amino acids. The CDR3 sequence: CASSLDGGDSYEQYF. The DNA of the CDR3 is TGTGCCAGCAGCTTAGATGGAGGGGACTCCTACGAGCAGTACTTC. The whole variable domain, filled in from reference TRBV7-2 and TRBJ2-7, reads GAGVSQSPSNKVTEKGKDVELRCDPISGHTALYWYRQSLGQGLEFLIYFQGNSAPDKSGLPSDRFSAERTGGSVSTLTIQRTQQEDSAVYLCASSLDGGDSYEQYFGPGTRLTVT.

This clonotype came up a few times. V gene TRBV11-2 combines with J gene TRBJ1-1; 9 bases line up with TRBD1. Germline V gives CDR1 SGHAT, CDR2 FQNNGV. The CDR3 runs 15 residues. J gave up 2 bases and V 5 bases, and 6 bases lay outside the gene matches. CDR3 protein: CASSGGQGLNTEAFF. For the CDR3, the DNA is TGTGCCAGCAGCGGGGGACAGGGATTAAACACTGAAGCTTTCTTT.

In this sample, this clonotype turned up many times. The chain links TRBV5-1 to TRBJ2-1; D is unclear. V lost 2 bases to trimming and J lost 8 bases, with 14 bases between them. This CDR3 spans 14 amino acids. Germline V CDR1 and CDR2: SGHRS, YFSETQ. CDR3 protein: CASSFDTSSDEQFF. For the CDR3, the DNA is TGCGCCAGCAGCTTTGACACCTCATCCGATGAGCAGTTCTTC.

Many counts were recorded for this clonotype. The V gene is TRBV7-9, the J gene TRBJ1-5, with a possible D match to TRBD1 (6 bases). The V and J ends lost 5 bases and 2 bases respectively, with 10 bases between them. The germline V gene has CDR1 SEHNR and CDR2 FQNEAQ (reference sequence). The CDR3 extends over 14 amino acids. The CDR3 reads CASSHGGRNQPQHF. DNA of the CDR3: TGTGCCAGCAGCCACGGGGGGCGCAATCAGCCCCAGCATTTT.

The chain employs TRBV4-1 and TRBJ2-1; D is ambiguous. V was cut by 1 base and J by 0 bases, with 13 bases left in between. The CDR3 sequence is 17 residues long. CDR1 and CDR2 from the germline V gene are MGHRA and YSYEKL. CDR3 DNA: TGCGCCAGCAGCCAAGGGGTGGTGGTGAGCTCCTACAATGAGCAGTTCTTC. Translating it yields CASSQGVVVSSYNEQFF.

V gene TRBV18 combines with J gene TRBJ1-5, with D perhaps TRBD1 (6 bases). The CDR3 is 15 amino acids. Between the trimmed V and J ends, which lost 2 bases and 3 bases, there was a span of 11 bases. Germline V gene data show CDR1 as KGHSH and CDR2 as LQKENI. The CDR3 DNA follows: TGTGCCAGCTCACCATCCGGACAGAACAATCAGCCCCAGCATTTT. Protein: CASSPSGQNNQPQHF.

This clonotype turned up a few times. This chain links TRBV30 with TRBJ1-5; 10 nucleotides match TRBD1. The CDR3 is 18 amino acids. V dropped 2 bases and J dropped 2; count of bases not matched to a gene: 12. Germline loops: CDR1 GTSNPN, CDR2 SVGIG (reference sequence). The CDR3 region is CAWSQRGTGEGGNQPQHF. The CDR3 nucleotides read TGTGCCTGGAGTCAACGGGGGACAGGGGAAGGGGGCAATCAGCCCCAGCATTTT.

This clonotype came up many times. The chain recombines TRBV28 with TRBJ1-6; weak D call: TRBD1 (5 bases). The CDR3 contains 15 residues. The germline gives CDR1 MDHEN, CDR2 SYDVKM. V was clipped by 5 bases and J by 6 bases, with 14 bases between them. The CDR3 loop reads CASSPRRGSNSPLHF. The CDR3 bases are TGTGCCAGCAGTCCCAGGAGGGGATCTAATTCACCCCTCCACTTT. The whole variable domain, remainder taken from reference TRBV28 and TRBJ1-6, is DVKVTQSSRYLVKRTGEKVFLECVQDMDHENMFWYRQDPGLGLRLIYFSYDVKMKEKGDIPEGYSVSREKKERFSLILESASTNQTSMYLCASSPRRGSNSPLHFGNGTRLTVT.

This sequence joins TRBV7-9 and TRBJ1-2, with D hard to call. Germline assignment: CDR1 SEHNR and CDR2 FQNEAQ (reference sequence). The CDR3 loop spans 13 amino acids. The ends were cut back, 2 bases at V and 5 bases at J, with 9 bases in the middle. In nucleotides, the CDR3 is TGTGCCAGCAGCTTATACGACACTTATGGCTACACCTTC. It specifies CASSLYDTYGYTF. The full variable domain, completed using reference TRBV7-9 and TRBJ1-2, is DTGVSQNPRHKITKRGQNVTFRCDPISEHNRLYWYRQTLGQGPEFLTYFQNEAQLEKSRLLSDRFSAERPKGSFSTLEIQRTEQGDSAMYLCASSLYDTYGYTFGSGTRLTVV.